This T cell receptor (beta chain) stems from a study of regulatory T cells in long-lasting Graves disease. Germline CDR1 and CDR2: DFQATT and SNEGSKA (reference sequence). This CDR3 has 12 amino acids. Deletions cut 2 bases from V and 4 bases from J, with 8 bases between. HTBI primers from iRepertoire and Arm-PCR of CDR3 regions yielded the TCR beta libraries. From the multiplex PCR reads, TCRdb called clonotypes with MiXCR, one entry per CDR3 protein. This table has hundreds of thousands of distinct CDR3 sequences, 16% appearing once. This clonotype was found a few times. Time point reported: newly diagnosed GD, antithyroid drugs for less than 3 months. PBMC RNA was the source of the TCR library. The sample was also linked to a second study, of T cells in Graves' hyperthyroidism and ophthalmopathy. That work states: Peripheral blood also featured most of the thyroid clonotypes expanded above 0.001.

This chain joins TRBV20-1 and TRBJ1-2; unclear D gene. This TCR was recovered from a man in his forties with Graves disease. Specimen: peripheral blood mononuclear cells (PBMCs), collected at new diagnosis, from a patient treated with antithyroid drugs. CDR3 amino acids: CSARNTPYGYTF. The CDR3 DNA sequence: TGCAGTGCTAGAAACACACCCTATGGCTACACCTTC.